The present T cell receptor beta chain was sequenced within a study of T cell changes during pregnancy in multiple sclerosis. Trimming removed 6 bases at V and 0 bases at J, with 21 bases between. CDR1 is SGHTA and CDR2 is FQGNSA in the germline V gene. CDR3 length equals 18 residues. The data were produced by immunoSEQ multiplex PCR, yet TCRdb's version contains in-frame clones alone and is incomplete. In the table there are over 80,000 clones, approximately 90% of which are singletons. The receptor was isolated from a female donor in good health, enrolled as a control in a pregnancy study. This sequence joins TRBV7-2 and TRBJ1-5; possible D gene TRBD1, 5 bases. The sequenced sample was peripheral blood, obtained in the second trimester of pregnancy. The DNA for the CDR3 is TGTGCCAGCAGTCCTCGACCGACAGCAAGTTATAGCAATCAGCCCCAGCATTTT. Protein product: CASSPRPTASYSNQPQHF.